Below are 29 T cell receptor beta chains sequenced from a single sample in a study of cytomegalovirus exposure and HLA in healthy donors. Use of 60 Vbeta and 13 Jbeta primers characterized the PCR. Measured with immunoSEQ multiplex PCR; TCRdb has only the in-frame clones, and not every one. The data hold approximately 100,000 clones, with around 72% observed a single time. The sequenced sample was PBMCs. The receptors come from a male donor in good health and CMV-seronegative.

The gene calls are TRBV14 and TRBJ1-2; D uncertain. V dropped 2 bases and J dropped 1 base, with 5 bases sitting between them. Germline CDR1 reads SGHDN; CDR2 reads FVKESK. This CDR3 is built from 13 residues. The CDR3 region has the DNA TGTGCCAGCAGCCAATCCGTTAACTATGGCTACACCTTC. It codes for CASSQSVNYGYTF.

This clone was detected only a few times. This chain links TRBV25-1 with TRBJ2-7, with 16 bases lining up with TRBD2. This CDR3 has 15 amino acids. The J segment lost 6 bases and the V segment lost 6 bases, leaving 5 bases of the junction unmatched. Germline V gives CDR1 MGHDK, CDR2 SYGVNS. The CDR3 sequence is CASRGGLAGGPEQYF. DNA for the CDR3: TGTGCCAGCAGGGGGGGACTAGCGGGAGGGCCCGAGCAGTACTTC.

The chain has TRBV27 and TRBJ1-5; 7 positions match TRBD1. Germline CDR1 is MNHEY and CDR2 is SMNVEV (reference sequence). J was trimmed by 4 bases and V by 3 bases; bases with no gene match: 9. The CDR3 loop spans 16 amino acids. DNA for the CDR3: TGTGCCAGCAGTTTGAGGGGGACAGTACAAAATCAGCCCCAGCATTTT. Residues: CASSLRGTVQNQPQHF.

J is TRBJ1-3 and V is TRBV30, with D perhaps TRBD1 (6 bases). V lost 2 bases and J lost 1, with 12 bases in between. The CDR3 totals 15 residues. CDR1 and CDR2 from the germline V gene are GTSNPN and SVGIG (reference sequence). The CDR3 region is CAWSRLGTSGNTIYF. CDR3 nucleotides: TGTGCCTGGAGTCGACTCGGGACATCTGGAAACACCATATATTTT.

V is TRBV5-1 and J is TRBJ2-1; D unresolved. Germline V gene lookup returns CDR1 SGHRS and CDR2 YFSETQ. This CDR3 spans 14 amino acids. V lost 0 bases to trimming and J lost 1 base, with 5 bases between them. The CDR3 spells CASSLGGSYNEQFF. As DNA, the CDR3 is TGCGCCAGCAGCTTGGGAGGATCCTACAATGAGCAGTTCTTC.

This clone was detected only a few times. V and J are TRBV2 and TRBJ1-5; D perhaps matches TRBD1 (6 bases). Trimming removed 4 bases from V and 4 bases from J, with 8 bases in between. CDR1 is SNHLY, CDR2 FYNNEI, per germline. The CDR3 loop spans 13 amino acids. The DNA of the CDR3 is TGTGCCAGCAGTGGACAGGCTAATCAGCCCCAGCATTTT. It encodes CASSGQANQPQHF. Complete variable domain (other parts from reference TRBV2 and TRBJ1-5): EPEVTQTPSHQVTQMGQEVILRCVPISNHLYFYWYRQILGQKVEFLVSFYNNEISEKSEIFDDQFSVERPDGSNFTLKIRSTKLEDSAMYFCASSGQANQPQHFGDGTRLSIL.

J is TRBJ2-3 and V is TRBV27, with D unclear. Looked up from germline, CDR1 is MNHEY and CDR2 is SMNVEV (reference sequence). The CDR3 extends over 11 amino acids. V was clipped by 7 bases and J by 4 bases, with 6 bases between them. CDR3 amino acids: CASISADTQYF. For the CDR3, the DNA is TGTGCCAGCATTTCCGCAGATACGCAGTATTTT.

This clone is a singleton in its sample. The chain is built from TRBV6-5 and TRBJ1-2, with 8 nucleotides matching TRBD1. V was clipped by 6 bases and J by 7 bases; unmatched bases: 4. This CDR3 is 12 amino acids long. In germline, CDR1 is MNHEY, CDR2 SVGAGI. CDR3 loop: CASRATGVGYTF. The CDR3 coding sequence is TGTGCCAGCAGGGCGACAGGGGTTGGCTACACCTTC.

This clone occurred a few times. The genes are TRBV28 and TRBJ2-3; tentatively, D is TRBD2 (6 bases). Trimming took off 7 bases at V and 5 bases at J, with 13 bases between the two ends. The CDR3 is 13 residues long. CDR1 is MDHEN and CDR2 is SYDVKM in the germline V gene. Written as DNA, the CDR3 is TGTGCCAGCACACGGGGGTTCTTAGATACGCAGTATTTT. Translating gives CASTRGFLDTQYF.

The chain combines TRBV7-2 with TRBJ1-4, with 9 bases aligning to TRBD1. The CDR3 extends over 15 amino acids. V gave up 5 bases and J gave up 8 bases; unmatched junction bases: 9. Per germline, CDR1 SGHTA and CDR2 FQGNSA. The CDR3 DNA follows: TGTGCCAGCAGCCCCGGAGGCGGGACAGGGGAAAAACTGTTTTTT. Translation: CASSPGGGTGEKLFF.

The V and J genes are TRBV19 and TRBJ2-7, with D possibly TRBD2 on 5 matching bases. Germline V CDR1 and CDR2: LNHDA, SQIVND (reference sequence). The ends were cut back, 3 bases at V and 2 bases at J, with 20 bases in the middle. This CDR3 is 17 amino acids long. The CDR3 protein is CASSISPLGRRTYEQYF. CDR3 coding DNA: TGTGCCAGTAGTATTAGCCCCCTCGGCAGGAGGACCTACGAGCAGTACTTC.

V is TRBV6-6 and J is TRBJ2-7; tentative D call: TRBD2 (6 bases). CDR1 is MNHNY and CDR2 is SVGAGI in the germline V gene (reference sequence). V shed 4 bases and J shed 5 bases, with 18 bases lying between them. CDR3 length: 15 residues. The CDR3 reads CASSFTSNNPNEQYF. The CDR3, as DNA: TGTGCCAGCAGTTTTACTAGCAATAATCCCAACGAGCAGTACTTC.

The V gene is TRBV18, the J gene TRBJ2-7, with a weak D call TRBD1 (6 bases). The CDR3 consists of 14 residues. V was cut by 4 bases and J by 3 bases, with 13 bases left in between. Per the germline V gene, CDR1 is KGHSH and CDR2 is LQKENI. The CDR3 spells CASSRTTGIYEQYF. The CDR3 nucleotides are TGTGCCAGCTCACGTACTACAGGGATCTACGAGCAGTACTTC.

CDR3 protein: CASSLAAGGPNEQFF. CDR3 nucleotide sequence: TGTGCCAGCAGCTTAGCAGCGGGAGGACCCAATGAGCAGTTCTTC. The chain carries TRBV7-2 and TRBJ2-1; the match to TRBD2 covers 9 bases. V was clipped by 0 bases and J by 6 bases; unmatched bases: 3. Germline CDR1 reads SGHTA; CDR2 reads FQGNSA. The CDR3 runs to 15 residues.

V is TRBV19 and J is TRBJ1-2, with 11 bases identical to TRBD1. Germline trimming cut 5 bases from V and 7 bases from J; bases unmatched to any gene: 6. The CDR3 loop spans 14 amino acids. Germline V gene data show CDR1 as LNHDA and CDR2 as SQIVND (reference sequence). CDR3 DNA: TGTGCCAGTAGTCCTTGGACAGGGGGCAGTGGCTACACCTTC. This sequence encodes CASSPWTGGSGYTF. The variable domain in full, with the rest retrieved from reference TRBV19 and TRBJ1-2, is DGGITQSPKYLFRKEGQNVTLSCEQNLNHDAMYWYRQDPGQGLRLIYYSQIVNDFQKGDIAEGYSVSREKKESFPLTVTSAQKNPTAFYLCASSPWTGGSGYTFGSGTRLTVV.

V gene TRBV10-3 combines with J gene TRBJ2-7; a possible D gene is TRBD2 (6 bases). The germline CDR1 and CDR2 sequences are ENHRY and SYGVKD. V was pared by 0 bases and J by 2 bases, with 8 bases between. The CDR3 length is 14 residues. The CDR3 region has the DNA TGTGCCATCAGTGAGTCGGGAGGTACCTACGAGCAGTACTTC. As protein: CAISESGGTYEQYF.

V is TRBV28 and J is TRBJ1-1, with D uncertain. The CDR3 is 11 residues long. The germline CDR1 and CDR2 sequences are MDHEN and SYDVKM. Trimming stripped 5 bases from V and 2 bases from J, with 3 bases between. The CDR3 nucleotides are TGTGCCAGCAGTGTAAACACTGAAGCTTTCTTT. It specifies CASSVNTEAFF.

The J gene is TRBJ2-7, the V gene TRBV4-3, with TRBD1 identical over 9 bases. This CDR3 has 14 amino acids. After removal of 3 bases from V and 3 bases from J, the junction contained 3 bases not matched to a gene. Germline CDR1 is LGHNA and CDR2 is YSLEER. CDR3 nucleotide sequence: TGCGCCAGCAGCCAGGACAGGGGTCTCTACGAGCAGTACTTC. The encoded protein is CASSQDRGLYEQYF.

The chain has TRBV27 and TRBJ2-1; D might be TRBD2 (5 bases). Trimming cost V 5 bases and J 0 bases, with 14 bases left between them. Germline CDR1 is MNHEY and CDR2 is SMNVEV (reference sequence). CDR3 size: 16 residues. CDR3 in amino acids: CASSTPERRSYNEQFF. CDR3 sequence (DNA): TGTGCCAGCAGTACCCCGGAGCGGCGCTCCTACAATGAGCAGTTCTTC.

J is TRBJ2-3 and V is TRBV4-2, with TRBD2 as a possible D gene (6 bases). Trimming cost V 1 base and J 5 bases, with 16 bases left between them. This CDR3 contains 16 residues. Germline V gene lookup returns CDR1 LGHNA and CDR2 YNFKEQ. CDR3 loop: CASSQGARELGDTQYF. The CDR3 bases are TGTGCCAGCAGCCAAGGTGCCCGGGAGTTAGGAGATACGCAGTATTTT.

This chain joins TRBV5-6 and TRBJ2-5; perhaps TRBD2 as D (5 bases). This CDR3 comprises 11 residues. V lost 2 bases, J lost 9 bases, and 8 bases lay in between. From germline, CDR1 is SGHDT and CDR2 YYEEEE. CDR3 sequence (DNA): TGTGCCAGCAGCTTCGCTAGCTCCCAGTACTTC. Its translation is CASSFASSQYF.

This clone has only one observation. The chain combines TRBV27 with TRBJ2-2, with a tentative D call TRBD2 (6 bases). Trimming stripped 1 base from V and 5 bases from J, with 11 bases between. Germline assignment: CDR1 MNHEY and CDR2 SMNVEV (reference sequence). This CDR3 region has 15 residues. CDR3 protein: CASSLWGRGTGELFF. CDR3 bases: TGTGCCAGCAGTTTATGGGGTCGGGGGACCGGGGAGCTGTTTTTT.

The CDR3 coding sequence is TGTGCCAGCAGCCAGACATCCGCAGGGGGCGATACGCAGTATTTT. Protein sequence: CASSQTSAGGDTQYF. V is TRBV6-5 and J is TRBJ2-3; TRBD1 matches 8 bases. The germline CDR1 and CDR2 sequences are MNHEY and SVGAGI. The V and J ends lost 6 bases and 6 bases, in that order; junction bases with no gene match: 11. The CDR3 totals 15 residues.

The chain couples TRBV7-9 to TRBJ2-7, with TRBD1 matching over 12 bases. Germline lookup yields CDR1 SEHNR and CDR2 FQNEAQ (reference sequence). Germline trimming cut 2 bases from V and 6 bases from J; bases unmatched to any gene: 11. This CDR3 has 17 amino acids. The CDR3 region is CASSLSRLGQGAGEQYF. The CDR3 DNA follows: TGTGCCAGCAGCTTAAGCCGGTTGGGACAGGGGGCTGGCGAGCAGTACTTC.

The rearrangement uses TRBV21-1 and TRBJ1-4. TRBV21-1 is noted as a pseudogene. This CDR3 comprises 14 residues. The CDR3 spells CASSKSYPNEKLFF. CDR3 DNA: TGTGCCAGCAGCAAAAGCTATCCTAATGAAAAACTGTTTTTT.

This chain connects TRBV5-1 to TRBJ2-3; D is undetermined. In germline, CDR1 is SGHRS, CDR2 YFSETQ. The CDR3 contains 16 residues. Trimming took off 2 bases at V and 2 bases at J, with 15 bases between the two ends. CDR3 sequence reads: CASSLDNPADTDTQYF. The CDR3 region has the DNA TGCGCCAGCAGCTTAGACAATCCGGCAGACACAGATACGCAGTATTTT.

The chain recombines TRBV5-1 with TRBJ1-1; the D gene is possibly TRBD1 (6 bases). The length of the CDR3 is 17 residues. Germline loops: CDR1 SGHRS, CDR2 YFSETQ. Trimming took 0 bases from V and 1 from J, leaving 16 bases between them. The CDR3 nucleotides read TGCGCCAGCAGCTTGGAGGCGACAGGAGACTGGAACACTGAAGCTTTCTTT. It yields the protein CASSLEATGDWNTEAFF.

The V call is TRBV6-5, the J call TRBJ2-1; weak D call: TRBD2 (6 bases). CDR1 and CDR2 from the germline V gene are MNHEY and SVGAGI. V lost 4 bases and J lost 12, with 19 bases in between. This CDR3 is built from 14 residues. CDR3 sequence reads: CASSSLAHRPGQFF. The CDR3 DNA sequence: TGTGCCAGCAGTTCCCTAGCGCACAGACCAGGGCAGTTCTTC.

This rearrangement joins TRBV9 to TRBJ2-1, with 8 nucleotides matching TRBD2. The ends lost 3 bases at V and 8 bases at J; junction bases unmatched: 10. The CDR3 totals 15 residues. Germline loops: CDR1 SGDLS, CDR2 YYNGEE. CDR3 bases: TGTGCCAGCAGCGCGCCGGGACTAGAGACTTATGAGCAGTTCTTC. This gives the protein CASSAPGLETYEQFF.